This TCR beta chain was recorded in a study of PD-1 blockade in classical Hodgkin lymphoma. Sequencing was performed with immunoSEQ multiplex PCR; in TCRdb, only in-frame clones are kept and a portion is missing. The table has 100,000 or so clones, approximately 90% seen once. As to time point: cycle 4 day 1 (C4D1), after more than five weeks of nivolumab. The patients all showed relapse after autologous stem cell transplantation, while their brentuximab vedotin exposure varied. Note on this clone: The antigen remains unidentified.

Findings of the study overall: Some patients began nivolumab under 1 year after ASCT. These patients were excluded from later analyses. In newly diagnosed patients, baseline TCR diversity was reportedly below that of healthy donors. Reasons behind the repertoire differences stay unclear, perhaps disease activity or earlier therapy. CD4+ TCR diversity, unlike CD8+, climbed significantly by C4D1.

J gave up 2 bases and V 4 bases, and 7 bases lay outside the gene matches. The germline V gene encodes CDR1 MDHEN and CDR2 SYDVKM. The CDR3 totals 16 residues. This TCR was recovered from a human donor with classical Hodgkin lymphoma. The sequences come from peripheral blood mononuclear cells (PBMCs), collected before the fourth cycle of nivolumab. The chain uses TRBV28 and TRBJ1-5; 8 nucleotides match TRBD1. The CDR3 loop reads CASSSQGAGGNQPQHF. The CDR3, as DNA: TGTGCCAGCAGTTCCCAGGGGGCGGGAGGCAATCAGCCCCAGCATTTT. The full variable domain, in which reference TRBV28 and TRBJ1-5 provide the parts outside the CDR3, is DVKVTQSSRYLVKRTGEKVFLECVQDMDHENMFWYRQDPGLGLRLIYFSYDVKMKEKGDIPEGYSVSREKKERFSLILESASTNQTSMYLCASSSQGAGGNQPQHFGDGTRLSIL.